This is a list of T cell receptor beta chains from one sample in a study of blood T cells in healthy people across ages. In TCRdb, the 5' RACE reads were re-called with MiXCR into one record per CDR3 protein. The sample has around 1,000,000 distinct CDR3 sequences, about 25% seen once. Another study also made use of these data, one on T cells of mothers and their children.

The sample consisted of blood. The receptor source for this set is a girl aged 2 to 10 in good health. The CDR3 runs from the conserved cysteine through the conserved F or W. The D gene is left open where the match is weak. Rows give clone size only sometimes, using once, few, many, or a class for an expanded clone.

>NA|TRBV28|16|NA|TRBJ1-6
CASSPPVSSYNSPLHF
TGTGCCAGCAGTCCTCCTGTTTCCTCCTATAATTCACCCCTCCACTTT
>TRBD2|TRBV19|12|NA|TRBJ2-7
CATSSGSSEQYF
TGTGCCACATCTAGCGGGAGCAGCGAGCAGTACTTC
>NA|TRBV5-1|15|NA|TRBJ1-2
CASSLEGDWIYGYTF
TGCGCCAGCAGCTTGGAGGGCGACTGGATCTATGGCTACACCTTC
>NA|TRBV6-5|19|few|TRBJ2-1
CASSYSTLQGDFFWNEQLF
TGTGCCAGCAGTTACTCGACCTTACAGGGAGACTTTTTTTGGAATGAGCAGCTCTTC
>TRBD1|TRBV15|14|NA|TRBJ1-5
CATSRDRANQPRHF
TGTGCCACCAGCAGGGACAGGGCCAATCAGCCCCGGCATTTT
>NA|TRBV12-3/TRBV12-4|16|few|TRBJ1-3
CASSLVSVGSGNTIYF
TGTGCCAGCAGTTTAGTCTCTGTAGGCTCTGGAAACACCATATATTTT
>NA|TRBV7-2|16|NA|TRBJ2-7
CASSLVVGQGEDEQYF
TGTGCCAGCAGCTTAGTGGTCGGGCAGGGCGAGGACGAGCAGTACTTC
>TRBD2|TRBV30|16|NA|TRBJ2-1
CAWSASGGSSYNEQFF
TGTGCCTGGAGTGCGTCCGGGGGGAGCTCCTACAATGAGCAGTTCTTC
>TRBD1|TRBV10-3|16|few|TRBJ2-7
CAISEPDRGPHYEQYF
TGTGCCATCAGTGAGCCCGACAGGGGTCCACACTACGAGCAGTACTTC
>TRBD1|TRBV2|14|NA|TRBJ2-3
CATEDRAAADTQYF
TGTGCCACAGAAGACAGGGCGGCGGCAGATACGCAGTATTTT
>NA|TRBV9|16|few|TRBJ2-1
CASSAEIADAYNEQFF
TGTGCCAGCAGCGCAGAGATTGCGGACGCCTACAATGAGCAGTTCTTC
>TRBD2|TRBV28|14|few|TRBJ2-7
CASSSGTSRYEQYF
TGTGCCAGCAGTTCCGGGACTAGTAGGTACGAGCAGTACTTC
>NA|TRBV7-2|13|many|TRBJ2-5
CASSFSGGETQYF
TGTGCCAGCAGCTTTTCGGGTGGAGAGACCCAGTACTTC
>TRBD2|TRBV6-1|17|few|TRBJ2-3
CASSAGPLAGVTDTQYF
TGTGCCAGCAGTGCCGGCCCACTAGCGGGGGTCACAGATACGCAGTATTTT
>NA|TRBV4-1|15|NA|TRBJ2-7
CASSQGERSSYEQYF
TGCGCCAGCAGCCAGGGGGAGCGGAGCTCCTACGAGCAGTACTTC
>TRBD2|TRBV20-1|15|few|TRBJ2-7
CSARRGSGRGYEQYF
TGCAGTGCCAGGCGAGGGTCCGGGAGGGGCTACGAGCAGTACTTC